This paragraph reports one TCR beta chain. Its antigen is unidentified. These data originate in a study of vaccination effects on CD4 cells after COVID-19. Study as a whole: Everyone in the study got two shots of either the BNT162b2 or mRNA-1273 vaccine.

The CDR3 runs 15 residues. The V end was cut by 8 bases, the J end by 6 bases, with 21 bases between. Germline CDR1 is SGHTA and CDR2 is FQGNSA. Findings and caveats of the study: Just 1 of 255 vaccine-induced clones in healthy recipients was cross-reactive.

TCRdb keeps only in-frame clones here, not all; method: immunoSEQ multiplex PCR. The sample lists over 55,000 clones, 80% to 90% occurring once. Under the ViraFEST assay, PBMC were stimulated with viral peptide pools so that antigen-specific CD4+ T cells expanded. Sequencing was performed afterwards. At the end of around eleven days of culture, CD4+ T cells were isolated. Sequenced material: CD4+ T cells from PBMCs cultured with HCoV-229E spike peptides, taken before COVID-19 vaccination. The clonotype was recovered from a human donor who received a COVID-19 vaccine. This chain links TRBV7-2 with TRBJ2-3; no firm D call. The chain's CDR3 is CASHRTAVRFDTQYF. CDR3 bases: TGTGCCAGCCACCGGACGGCCGTGAGGTTCGATACGCAGTATTTT.